These 10 T cell receptor beta chains originate from one sample sequenced in a study of blood T cell repertoires in COVID-19. Some clones are missing from TCRdb's copy, which holds only in-frame ones; the method was immunoSEQ multiplex PCR. The sample consists of tens of thousands of clones, 90% of them appearing once. Sequenced: peripheral blood. The source is a woman in her thirties or forties with active COVID-19.

In this sample, this clone turned up once. The chain joins TRBV5-1 to TRBJ2-5; tentatively, D is TRBD1 (6 bases). The CDR3 consists of 15 residues. The ends were cut back, 0 bases at V and 5 bases at J, with 14 bases in the middle. The germline gives CDR1 SGHRS, CDR2 YFSETQ. The CDR3 nucleotides are TGCGCCAGCAGCTTGGCAGGGGATGAGTGGGAGACCCAGTACTTC. Translating it yields CASSLAGDEWETQYF.

The genes are TRBV27 and TRBJ2-1, with 8 bases aligning to TRBD1. The CDR3 consists of 15 residues. Germline values: CDR1 MNHEY, CDR2 SMNVEV (reference sequence). After removal of 4 bases from V and 3 bases from J, the junction contained 5 bases not matched to a gene. CDR3 residues: CASSSGTGRYNEQFF. DNA of the CDR3: TGTGCCAGCAGTTCCGGGACAGGACGCTACAATGAGCAGTTCTTC.

This chain connects TRBV27 to TRBJ1-6; the match to TRBD1 covers 8 bases. CDR3 length: 15 residues. Germline CDR1 and CDR2: MNHEY and SMNVEV (reference sequence). V lost 1 base, J lost 11 bases, and 7 bases stayed unmatched. The CDR3 coding sequence is TGTGCCAGCAGTTTATATCCAGGGGGCCCGGCACCCCTCCACTTT. As protein: CASSLYPGGPAPLHF.

V usage is TRBV5-4 and J usage is TRBJ2-3; 10 bases agree with TRBD2. The length of the CDR3 is 15 residues. The V and J ends lost 6 bases and 4 bases, in that order; junction bases with no gene match: 8. CDR1 SGHNT and CDR2 YYREEE come from the germline V gene (reference sequence). Here the CDR3 reads CASKKGLAPSDTQYF. The CDR3 DNA is TGTGCCAGCAAAAAGGGACTAGCGCCCTCAGATACGCAGTATTTT.

V gene TRBV19 combines with J gene TRBJ1-2; 10 bases match TRBD1. Germline CDR1 reads LNHDA; CDR2 reads SQIVND (reference sequence). V trimming: 3 bases; J trimming: 7 bases; junction bases outside the gene matches: 8. The CDR3 has 15 amino acids. The CDR3, as DNA: TGTGCCAGTAGTATCGGGACAGGGGAACATGGTGGCTACACCTTC. Amino acids: CASSIGTGEHGGYTF.

CDR3 sequence: CASSAPVAGGPSGELFF. The CDR3 nucleotides read TGTGCCAGCAGTGCCCCCGTAGCGGGGGGGCCATCTGGGGAGCTGTTTTTT. The V gene is TRBV9, the J gene TRBJ2-2; 11 nucleotides line up with TRBD2. Germline V gene lookup returns CDR1 SGDLS and CDR2 YYNGEE. The ends lost 5 bases at V and 8 bases at J; junction bases unmatched: 14. This CDR3 comprises 17 residues. Drawing the rest from reference TRBV9 and TRBJ2-2, the complete variable domain is DSGVTQTPKHLITATGQRVTLRCSPRSGDLSVYWYQQSLDQGLQFLIQYYNGEERAKGNILERFSAQQFPDLHSELNLSSLELGDSALYFCASSAPVAGGPSGELFFGEGSRLTVL.

V gene TRBV3-1 (or the pseudogene TRBV3-2) combines with J gene TRBJ2-1; maybe TRBD1 (5 bases). CDR1 LGHDT and CDR2 YNNKEL come from the germline V gene (reference sequence). Trimming stripped 1 base from V and 10 bases from J, with 11 bases between. CDR3 length: 13 residues. CDR3 residues: CASSQGGAIEQFF. CDR3 nucleotides: TGTGCCAGCAGCCAAGGTGGGGCTATCGAGCAGTTCTTC.

This chain uses TRBV11-2 with TRBJ2-1; 9 positions agree with TRBD2. With V trimmed by 4 bases and J by 4 bases, 5 bases remained unmatched. Germline V lookup: CDR1 SGHAT, CDR2 FQNNGV. CDR3 length: 15 amino acids. CDR3 nucleotide sequence: TGTGCCAGCAGCTCGCGGGGGGGCCCTTACAATGAGCAGTTCTTC. Its translation is CASSSRGGPYNEQFF.

This sequence joins TRBV6-5 and TRBJ1-1; D is possibly TRBD1 (6 bases). CDR1 and CDR2 from the germline V gene are MNHEY and SVGAGI. Trimming shortened V by 10 bases and J by 12 bases, and 15 bases separated the two germline ends. The CDR3 is 10 amino acids. CDR3 sequence reads: CAIRDQGPFF. The CDR3 nucleotides read TGTGCCATCCGAGATCAGGGGCCTTTCTTT.

The chain is built from TRBV12-3 or TRBV12-4 and TRBJ1-1, with D tentatively TRBD1 (5 bases). V was cut by 6 bases and J by 0 bases, with 8 bases left in between. The CDR3 covers 13 residues. The CDR3 reads CASSLGVNTEAFF. CDR3 in DNA: TGTGCCAGCAGCCTAGGGGTGAACACTGAAGCTTTCTTT.